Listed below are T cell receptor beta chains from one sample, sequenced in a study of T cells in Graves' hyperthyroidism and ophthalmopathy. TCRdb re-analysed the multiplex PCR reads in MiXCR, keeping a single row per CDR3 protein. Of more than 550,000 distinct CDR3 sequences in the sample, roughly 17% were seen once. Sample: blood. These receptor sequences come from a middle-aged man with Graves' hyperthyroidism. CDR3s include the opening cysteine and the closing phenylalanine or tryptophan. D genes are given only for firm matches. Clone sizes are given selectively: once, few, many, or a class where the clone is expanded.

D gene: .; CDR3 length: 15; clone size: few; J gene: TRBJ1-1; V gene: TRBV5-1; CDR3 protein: CASSPGDTVMTEAFF; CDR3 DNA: TGCGCCAGCAGCCCAGGGGATACGGTTATGACTGAAGCTTTCTTT
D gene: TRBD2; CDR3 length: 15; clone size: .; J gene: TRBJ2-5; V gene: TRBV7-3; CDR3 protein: CASSLGPGGGETQYF; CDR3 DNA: TGTGCCAGCAGCTTAGGTCCGGGAGGAGGCGAGACCCAGTACTTC
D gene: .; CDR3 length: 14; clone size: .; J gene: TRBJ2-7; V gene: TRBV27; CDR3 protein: CASSINSGFYEQYF; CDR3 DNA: TGTGCCAGCAGTATAAATTCAGGTTTCTACGAGCAGTACTTC
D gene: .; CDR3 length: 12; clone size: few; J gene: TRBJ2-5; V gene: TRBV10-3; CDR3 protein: CAISDRGETQYF; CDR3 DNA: TGTGCCATCAGTGATAGGGGAGAGACCCAGTACTTC
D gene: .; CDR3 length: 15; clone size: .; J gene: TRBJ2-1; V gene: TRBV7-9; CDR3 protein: CASSSQQAPYNEQFF; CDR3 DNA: TGTGCCAGCAGCTCACAACAAGCGCCCTACAATGAGCAGTTCTTC
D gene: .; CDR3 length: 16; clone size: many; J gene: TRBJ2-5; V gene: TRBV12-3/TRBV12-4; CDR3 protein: CASHDGTVSGQETQYF; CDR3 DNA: TGTGCCAGCCACGACGGGACGGTGTCAGGTCAAGAGACCCAGTACTTC
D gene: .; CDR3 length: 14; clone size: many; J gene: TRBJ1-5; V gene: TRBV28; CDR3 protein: CASSTSNGNQPQHF; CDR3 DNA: TGTGCCAGCAGTACGAGTAATGGCAATCAGCCCCAGCATTTT
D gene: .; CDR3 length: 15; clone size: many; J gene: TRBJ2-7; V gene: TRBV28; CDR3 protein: CASRPPGPESYEQYF; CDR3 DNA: TGTGCCAGCCGACCACCAGGCCCTGAATCCTACGAGCAGTACTTC
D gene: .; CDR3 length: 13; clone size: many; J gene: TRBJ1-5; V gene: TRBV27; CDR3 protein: CASSFGVDQPQHF; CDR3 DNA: TGTGCCAGCAGTTTTGGGGTAGATCAGCCCCAGCATTTT
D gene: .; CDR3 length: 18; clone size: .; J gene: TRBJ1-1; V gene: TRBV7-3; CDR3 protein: CASSRLTGTPRRDTEAFF; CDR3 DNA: TGTGCCAGCAGCAGATTGACCGGGACACCCCGGAGGGACACTGAAGCTTTCTTT
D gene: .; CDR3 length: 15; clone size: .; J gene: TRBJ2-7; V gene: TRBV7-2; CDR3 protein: CASSLATGVQNEQYF; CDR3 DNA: TGTGCCAGCAGCTTAGCGACCGGGGTCCAAAACGAGCAGTACTTC
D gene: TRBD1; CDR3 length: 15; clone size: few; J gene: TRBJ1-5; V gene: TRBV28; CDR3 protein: CASNPDRGSNQPQHF; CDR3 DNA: TGTGCCAGCAACCCGGACAGGGGGAGCAATCAGCCCCAGCATTTT
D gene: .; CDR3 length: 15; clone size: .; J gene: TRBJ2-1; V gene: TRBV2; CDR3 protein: CASTAFRTEYNEQFF; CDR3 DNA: TGTGCCAGCACTGCGTTCCGGACAGAGTACAATGAGCAGTTCTTC
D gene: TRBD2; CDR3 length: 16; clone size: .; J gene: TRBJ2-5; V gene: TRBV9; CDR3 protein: CASSLMRGVGLETQYF; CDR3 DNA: TGTGCCAGCAGCCTAATGCGGGGGGTTGGGCTGGAGACCCAGTACTTC
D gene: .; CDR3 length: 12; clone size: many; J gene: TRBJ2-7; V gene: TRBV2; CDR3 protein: CASSEGAVEQYF; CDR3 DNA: TGTGCCAGCAGTGAGGGGGCGGTCGAGCAGTACTTC
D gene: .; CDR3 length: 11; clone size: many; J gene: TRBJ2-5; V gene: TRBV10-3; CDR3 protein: CAIRDSETQYF; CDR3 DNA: TGTGCCATCAGGGACTCCGAGACCCAGTACTTC
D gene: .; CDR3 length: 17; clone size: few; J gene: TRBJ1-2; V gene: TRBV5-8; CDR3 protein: CASSDGRSRGFNYGYTF; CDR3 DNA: TGTGCCAGCAGCGATGGCCGTAGCAGGGGATTTAACTATGGCTACACCTTC
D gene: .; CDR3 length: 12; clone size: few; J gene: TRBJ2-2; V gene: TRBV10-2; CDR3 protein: CASLLGAGELFF; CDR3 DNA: TGCGCCAGCCTTCTAGGAGCCGGGGAGCTGTTTTTT
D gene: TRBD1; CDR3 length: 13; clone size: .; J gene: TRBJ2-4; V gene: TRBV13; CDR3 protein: CASSRTGVDIQYF; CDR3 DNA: TGTGCCAGCAGCAGGACAGGGGTGGACATTCAGTACTTC
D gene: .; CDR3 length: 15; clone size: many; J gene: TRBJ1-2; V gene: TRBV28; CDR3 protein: CASTLGGARTYGYTF; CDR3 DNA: TGTGCCAGCACCCTCGGGGGGGCGCGAACCTATGGCTACACCTTC
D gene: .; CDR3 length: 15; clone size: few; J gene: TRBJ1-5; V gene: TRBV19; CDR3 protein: CASSIWGEAHQPQHF; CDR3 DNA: TGTGCCAGTAGTATCTGGGGGGAAGCTCATCAGCCCCAGCATTTT
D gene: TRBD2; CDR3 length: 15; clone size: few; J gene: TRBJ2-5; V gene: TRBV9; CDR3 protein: CASSGLAGSPETQYF; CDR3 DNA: TGTGCCAGCTCGGGACTAGCGGGAAGTCCGGAGACCCAGTACTTC
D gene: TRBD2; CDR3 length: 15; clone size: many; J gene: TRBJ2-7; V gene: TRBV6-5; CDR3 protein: CASSFIAGVQDEQYF; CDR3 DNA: TGTGCCAGCAGTTTTATAGCGGGAGTCCAGGACGAGCAGTACTTC
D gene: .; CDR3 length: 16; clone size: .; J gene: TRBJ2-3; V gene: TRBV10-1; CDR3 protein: CASSESTGTSTDTQYF; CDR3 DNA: TGCGCCAGCAGTGAGTCGACAGGGACTAGCACAGATACGCAGTATTTT
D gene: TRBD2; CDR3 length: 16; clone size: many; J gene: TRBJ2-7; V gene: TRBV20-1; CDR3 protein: CSARESLAGGPYEQYF; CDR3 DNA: TGCAGTGCTAGAGAATCGCTAGCGGGAGGGCCTTACGAGCAGTACTTC
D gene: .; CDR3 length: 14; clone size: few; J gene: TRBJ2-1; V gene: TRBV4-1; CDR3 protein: CASSQESVDLKQFF; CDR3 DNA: TGCGCCAGCAGCCAAGAGTCGGTCGACTTAAAGCAGTTCTTC
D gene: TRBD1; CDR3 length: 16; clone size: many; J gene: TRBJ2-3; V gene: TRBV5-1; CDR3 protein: CASSLQQGSSTDTQYF; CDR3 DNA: TGCGCCAGCAGCTTACAACAGGGGTCTTCCACAGATACGCAGTATTTT
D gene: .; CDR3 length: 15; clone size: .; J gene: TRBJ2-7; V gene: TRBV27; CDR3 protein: CASSSVLPGPYEQYF; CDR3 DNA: TGTGCCAGCAGTTCGGTACTTCCGGGTCCCTACGAGCAGTACTTC
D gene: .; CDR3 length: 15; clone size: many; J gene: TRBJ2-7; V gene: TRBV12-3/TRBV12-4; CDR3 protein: CASSFTSSRTYEQYF; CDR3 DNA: TGTGCCAGCAGTTTTACGTCTAGCCGCACCTACGAGCAGTACTTC
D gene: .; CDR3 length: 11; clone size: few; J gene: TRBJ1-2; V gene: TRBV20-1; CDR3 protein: CSARVQMGYTF; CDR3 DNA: TGCAGTGCTAGAGTACAGATGGGCTACACCTTC
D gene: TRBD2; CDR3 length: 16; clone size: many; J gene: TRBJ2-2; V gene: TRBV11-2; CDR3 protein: CASSLAGTSRTGELFF; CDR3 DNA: TGTGCCAGCAGCTTAGCCGGGACTAGCAGGACCGGGGAGCTGTTTTTT
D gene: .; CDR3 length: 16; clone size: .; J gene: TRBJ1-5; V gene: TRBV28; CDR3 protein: CASSLTGVYSNQPQHF; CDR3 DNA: TGTGCCAGCAGTTTAACAGGCGTTTATAGCAATCAGCCCCAGCATTTT
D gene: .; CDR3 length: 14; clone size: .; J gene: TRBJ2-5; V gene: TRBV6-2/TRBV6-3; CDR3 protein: CASTHGQFRETQYF; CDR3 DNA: TGTGCCAGCACCCACGGACAATTCCGGGAGACCCAGTACTTC
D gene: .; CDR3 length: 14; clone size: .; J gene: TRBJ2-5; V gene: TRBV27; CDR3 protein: CASSFGGAVETQYF; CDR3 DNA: TGTGCCAGCAGTTTCGGGGGTGCGGTAGAGACCCAGTACTTC
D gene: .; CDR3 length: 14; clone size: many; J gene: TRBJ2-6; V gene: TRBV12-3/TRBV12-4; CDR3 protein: CASTPLPGANVLTF; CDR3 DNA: TGTGCCAGCACACCTCTCCCCGGGGCCAACGTCCTGACTTTC
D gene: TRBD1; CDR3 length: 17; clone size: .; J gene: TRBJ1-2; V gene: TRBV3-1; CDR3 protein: CASSQVDRDSYYSGYTF; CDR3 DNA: TGTGCCAGCAGCCAAGTGGACAGGGACTCCTACTACTCTGGCTACACCTTC
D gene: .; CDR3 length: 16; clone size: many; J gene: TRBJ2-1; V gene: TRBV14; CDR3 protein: CASSRDPEESYNEQFF; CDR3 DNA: TGTGCCAGCAGCCGAGACCCAGAGGAATCCTACAATGAGCAGTTCTTC
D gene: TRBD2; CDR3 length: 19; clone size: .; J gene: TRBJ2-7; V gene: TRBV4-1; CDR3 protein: CASSREIRIAGGLSYEQYF; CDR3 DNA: TGCGCCAGCAGCCGAGAAATAAGGATAGCGGGAGGGCTTTCCTACGAGCAGTACTTC